One sample yielded the 27 T cell receptor beta chains listed below, sequenced in a study of blood T cells in healthy people across ages. The second PCR ran roughly 6 to 11 cycles with a sample-barcoded 5' primer and J-beta primers. In TCRdb, the 5' RACE reads were re-called with MiXCR into one record per CDR3 protein. The data hold approximately 1.5 million distinct CDR3 sequences, with under 55% observed a single time. The sequenced sample was blood. These receptor sequences come from a woman under 30 in good health.

This chain joins TRBV29-1 and TRBJ1-1; no definite D call. V was pared by 8 bases and J by 4 bases, with 14 bases between. This CDR3 has 12 residues. CDR1 and CDR2 from the germline V gene are SQVTM and ANQGSEA. DNA for the CDR3: TGCAGCACCCGGAGGTCGGGCACTGAAGCTTTCTTT. Amino acid sequence: CSTRRSGTEAFF.

The V call is TRBV29-1, the J call TRBJ1-1, with TRBD1 as a possible D gene (5 bases). In germline, CDR1 is SQVTM, CDR2 ANQGSEA. Between the trimmed V and J ends, which lost 6 bases and 7 bases, there was a span of 12 bases. The CDR3 spans 11 residues. The CDR3: CSVEWGGEAFF. The CDR3 nucleotides are TGCAGCGTGGAGTGGGGGGGTGAAGCTTTCTTT. Variable domain in full (rest from reference TRBV29-1 and TRBJ1-1): SAVISQKPSRDICQRGTSLTIQCQVDSQVTMMFWYRQQPGQSLTLIATANQGSEATYESGFVIDKFPISRPNLTFSTLTVSNMSPEDSSIYLCSVEWGGEAFFGQGTRLTVV.

This chain links TRBV12-3 or TRBV12-4 with TRBJ1-2, with TRBD1 as a possible D gene (5 bases). V gave up 4 bases and J gave up 4 bases, with 16 bases separating them. This CDR3 contains 15 residues. The CDR3 region is CASSSRPGVGYGYTF. The CDR3 DNA follows: TGTGCCAGCAGTTCCCGACCGGGGGTGGGCTATGGCTACACCTTC.

J is TRBJ2-1 and V is TRBV6-5; D may correspond to TRBD1 or TRBD2 (6 bases each). This CDR3 region has 15 residues. V shed 2 bases and J shed 1 base, with 9 bases lying between them. Germline-derived CDR1 and CDR2 are MNHEY and SVGAGI. This CDR3 reads CASSYGGLSYNEQFF. As DNA, the CDR3 is TGTGCCAGCAGTTACGGGGGGCTATCCTACAATGAGCAGTTCTTC.

This clonotype was recorded a few times. V gene TRBV7-2 combines with J gene TRBJ2-5; 7 positions match TRBD1. Germline V CDR1 and CDR2: SGHTA, FQGNSA. Losses at the gene ends were 5 bases for V and 2 bases for J; bases not matched to a gene: 11. CDR3 size: 16 residues. The CDR3 region is CASSPRQGKEQETQYF. The DNA of the CDR3 is TGTGCCAGCAGCCCACGACAGGGAAAGGAACAAGAGACCCAGTACTTC.

There are a few counts of this clonotype. The chain joins TRBV7-2 to TRBJ2-1, with D perhaps matching TRBD1 (6 bases). The CDR3 has 15 residues. Deletions cut 5 bases from V and 7 bases from J, with 18 bases between. Germline CDR1 reads SGHTA; CDR2 reads FQGNSA. The CDR3 is CASSLHRVRGNEQFF. CDR3 DNA sequence: TGTGCCAGCAGCCTTCACCGAGTAAGGGGGAATGAGCAGTTCTTC.

This clonotype occurred a few times. CDR3 region: CASSLAYRGFTPNNEQFF. The CDR3 bases are TGTGCCAGCAGTTTAGCCTACCGCGGCTTTACCCCAAACAATGAGCAGTTCTTC. This chain uses TRBV12-3 or TRBV12-4 with TRBJ2-1, with unresolved D. Trimming cost V 0 bases and J 5 bases, with 20 bases left between them. CDR3 length equals 18 residues.

This clonotype occurred a few times. The chain uses TRBV20-1 and TRBJ2-3; 8 bases are a match to TRBD1. The germline V gene has CDR1 DFQATT and CDR2 SNEGSKA (reference sequence). J was trimmed by 5 bases and V by 5 bases; bases with no gene match: 9. The CDR3 is 14 residues long. CDR3 nucleotides: TGCAGTGCTTGGGACAGGCGGGCGGTAGATACGCAGTATTTT. The encoded protein is CSAWDRRAVDTQYF.

The rearrangement links TRBV20-1 to TRBJ1-5; no clear D. V was cut by 0 bases and J by 3 bases, with 9 bases left in between. Germline CDR1 reads DFQATT; CDR2 reads SNEGSKA (reference sequence). This CDR3 has 14 residues. The CDR3 reads CSARDRSPNQPQHF. The CDR3 nucleotides read TGCAGTGCTAGAGATAGGTCACCCAATCAGCCCCAGCATTTT.

This clonotype was counted only a few times. The chain has TRBV2 and TRBJ2-7, with TRBD2 identical over 10 bases. Unmatched junction bases numbered 9, after V lost 10 bases and J lost 3 bases. CDR3 length: 14 residues. Per the germline V gene, CDR1 is SNHLY and CDR2 is FYNNEI. CDR3 coding DNA: TGTGCCATCCCGACCATAGCGGGGGGCTACGAGCAGTACTTC. Its translation: CAIPTIAGGYEQYF.

This clonotype was seen once. This rearrangement joins TRBV30 to TRBJ1-1; no clear D gene. Germline CDR1 GTSNPN, CDR2 SVGIG (reference sequence). The V end was cut by 0 bases, the J end by 3 bases, with 8 bases between. This CDR3 is 13 amino acids long. CDR3 region: CAWSVQQDTEAFF. CDR3 DNA sequence: TGTGCCTGGAGTGTACAGCAGGACACTGAAGCTTTCTTT.

The rearrangement joins TRBV27 to TRBJ2-1; TRBD2 might be the D (6 bases). TRBJ2-7 matches the DNA end more closely, so the J call is doubtful. Per germline, CDR1 MNHEY and CDR2 SMNVEV (reference sequence). The CDR3 is 13 amino acids. The CDR3 here is CASSGTAAYEQYF. For the CDR3, the DNA is TGTGCCAGCAGTGGGACTGCCGCCTACGAGCAGTACTTC.

CDR3 DNA sequence: TGTGCCATCGGAGGCGGGGAAAACACCGGGGAGCTGTTTTTT. Translated: CAIGGGENTGELFF. The J gene is TRBJ2-2, the V gene TRBV10-3, with a possible D match to TRBD2 (6 bases). V was shortened by 8 bases and J by 2 bases, with 12 bases between the two germline ends. CDR3 size: 14 residues. Germline loops: CDR1 ENHRY, CDR2 SYGVKD.

The J gene is TRBJ2-5, the V gene TRBV4-3; 8 bases fit TRBD2. J was trimmed by 11 bases and V by 3 bases; bases with no gene match: 11. This CDR3 has 14 amino acids. Germline-derived CDR1 and CDR2 are LGHNA and YSLEER. This CDR3 is CASSHTGLAPEQYF. CDR3 sequence (DNA): TGCGCCAGCAGCCACACCGGACTAGCCCCTGAGCAGTACTTC.

The chain recombines TRBV2 with TRBJ2-5; TRBD2 is a possible D gene (6 bases). V was pared by 3 bases and J by 5 bases, with 13 bases between. The CDR3 consists of 14 residues. CDR1 and CDR2 (germline): SNHLY, FYNNEI. The CDR3 reads CASSDRGMGETQYF. The CDR3 nucleotides read TGTGCCAGCAGTGATCGGGGGATGGGGGAGACCCAGTACTTC.

The chain employs TRBV3-1 and TRBJ2-2; D gene uncertain. Germline CDR1 and CDR2: LGHDT and YNNKEL (reference sequence). V lost 7 bases and J lost 1, with 22 bases in between. The CDR3 has 18 residues. CDR3 protein: CASMLSLSRLVNTGELFF. The CDR3 nucleotides read TGTGCCAGCATGCTCTCACTCTCAAGGCTGGTGAACACCGGGGAGCTGTTTTTT.

The chain employs TRBV6-1 and TRBJ1-5; D ambiguous. V was pared by 6 bases and J by 2 bases, with 14 bases between. The germline V gene encodes CDR1 MNHNS and CDR2 SASEGT. This CDR3 comprises 15 residues. CDR3 DNA sequence: TGTGCCAGCAGCCCGGACGGATTAGGCAATCAGCCCCAGCATTTT. It translates to CASSPDGLGNQPQHF.

The rearrangement uses TRBV6-1 and TRBJ2-7; D may be TRBD1 (6 bases). This CDR3 spans 16 amino acids. The V gene's germline CDR1 is MNHNS and CDR2 SASEGT. The V end lost 3 bases, the J end lost 2 bases, and 17 bases lay between the germline ends. CDR3 region: CASSDARGSLAYEQYF. The CDR3 nucleotides read TGTGCCAGCAGTGACGCGAGGGGGTCTTTGGCCTACGAGCAGTACTTC.

V usage is TRBV20-1 and J usage is TRBJ1-2; the D is unclear. Germline V gives CDR1 DFQATT, CDR2 SNEGSKA (reference sequence). The CDR3 contains 14 residues. V was cut by 3 bases and J by 1 base, with 12 bases left in between. CDR3 sequence reads: CSASHLSLNYGYTF. CDR3 nucleotides: TGCAGTGCTAGCCACCTCAGCCTTAACTATGGCTACACCTTC.

The rearrangement joins TRBV24-1 to TRBJ2-3; 8 bases agree with TRBD1. Germline-derived CDR1 and CDR2 are KGHDR and SFDVKD. Trimming took 5 bases from V and 6 from J; bases not matched to a gene: 12. The CDR3 extends over 16 amino acids. CDR3 sequence: CATSGDSGGAMDTQYF. The CDR3 DNA reads TGTGCCACCAGTGGTGACTCAGGGGGCGCAATGGATACGCAGTATTTT.

This clonotype was seen a single time. This chain joins TRBV4-2 and TRBJ2-7; TRBD2 agrees at 9 bases. This CDR3 is built from 15 residues. Trimming took 0 bases from V and 4 from J; bases not matched to a gene: 4. Per germline, CDR1 LGHNA and CDR2 YNFKEQ. In nucleotides, the CDR3 is TGTGCCAGCAGCCAAGAGAAGACTAGCGGATACGAGCAGTACTTC. This encodes CASSQEKTSGYEQYF.

This clonotype was seen more than once but under ten times. The DNA for the CDR3 is TGCAGTGCTAGAGCCCATGATGTGAGACACCTTGAGCAGTTCTTC. Translation gives CSARAHDVRHLEQFF. The chain links TRBV20-1 to TRBJ2-1, with D unclear. The CDR3 length is 15 residues. CDR1 and CDR2 from the germline V gene are DFQATT and SNEGSKA (reference sequence). Trimming cost V 1 base and J 9 bases, with 19 bases left between them.

The rearrangement joins TRBV6-2 or TRBV6-3 to TRBJ2-7; 12 bases map to TRBD2. Matching the DNA end better, TRBJ2-5 makes the J call doubtful. The CDR3 consists of 13 residues. The germline CDR1 and CDR2 sequences are MNHEY and SVGEGT. The CDR3 DNA follows: TGTGCCAGCAGTTTGACTAGCGGGGGGACCCAGTACTTC. It codes for CASSLTSGGTQYF.

This chain connects TRBV9 to TRBJ1-3, with no clear D. This CDR3 is built from 13 residues. The ends were cut back, 5 bases at V and 4 bases at J, with 10 bases in the middle. Germline CDR1 is SGDLS and CDR2 is YYNGEE. The CDR3 here is CASSPWEGNTIYF. The CDR3 DNA reads as TGTGCCAGCAGTCCTTGGGAGGGAAACACCATATATTTT. The whole variable domain, remainder taken from reference TRBV9 and TRBJ1-3, is DSGVTQTPKHLITATGQRVTLRCSPRSGDLSVYWYQQSLDQGLQFLIQYYNGEERAKGNILERFSAQQFPDLHSELNLSSLELGDSALYFCASSPWEGNTIYFGEGSWLTVV.

The J gene is TRBJ2-7, the V gene TRBV28; the match to TRBD2 covers 7 bases. CDR3 length equals 16 residues. Germline CDR1 MDHEN, CDR2 SYDVKM. Trimming cost V 2 bases and J 2 bases; bases outside gene matches: 9. CDR3 in DNA: TGTGCCAGCAGTTTAGCGGGACTACGTACGACCTACGAGCAGTACTTC. Protein: CASSLAGLRTTYEQYF.

A few counts support this clonotype. The J gene is TRBJ2-1, the V gene TRBV12-3 or TRBV12-4; 10 nucleotides align to TRBD2. The CDR3 length is 14 residues. After removal of 6 bases from V and 5 bases from J, the junction contained 4 bases not matched to a gene. This CDR3 reads CASRGTSEDNEQFF. CDR3 nucleotides: TGTGCCAGCAGGGGGACTAGCGAGGACAATGAGCAGTTCTTC.

A note on this clonotype: This could be a read error, since a much larger clone is one nucleotide away. The chain employs TRBV6-2 or TRBV6-3 and TRBJ2-1; weak D call: TRBD1 (5 bases). The CDR3 spans 12 residues. The germline gives CDR1 MNHEY, CDR2 SVGEGT. CDR3 DNA sequence: TGTGACAGCACTCAGGGTTACAATGAGCAGTTCTTC. It is translated as CDSTQGYNEQFF.